The 26 T cell receptor beta chains below were found in one sample sequenced in a study of HIV-infected children after antiretroviral therapy interruption. The TCR library was built from RNA with a 3' RACE protocol and unique molecular identifiers. TCRdb reprocessed the 3' RACE reads with MiXCR, giving one entry per CDR3 protein. The table shows 45,000 to 50,000 distinct CDR3 sequences, with 3.5% to 5% occurring only once. This sample's treatment: PENTA 11 planned treatment interruption arm or continuous ART arm. Sample: CD45RA+ CD4+ T cells from PBMCs, pooled from several time points, taken from a donor given antiretroviral therapy, either interrupted or continuous. Specified subset: naive CD4+ CD45RA+ CD45RO- T cells. The receptors originated from a pool of human donors with HIV.

The gene calls are TRBV10-1 and TRBJ2-1, with TRBD2 identical over 7 bases. This CDR3 contains 15 residues. CDR1 and CDR2 from the germline V gene are WNHNN and SYGVQD (reference sequence). J gave up 2 bases and V 8 bases, and 9 bases lay outside the gene matches. The CDR3 protein is CASGRSAGPYNEQFF. The CDR3 DNA reads TGCGCCAGCGGACGTTCAGCGGGACCCTACAATGAGCAGTTCTTC.

This clonotype occurred many times. V gene TRBV12-3 or TRBV12-4 combines with J gene TRBJ1-2; TRBD1 matches 12 bases. The CDR3 totals 19 residues. With 5 bases clipped from V and 3 bases from J, the junction kept 16 bases outside the gene matches. The CDR3 here is CASSTQTRGTGGRDYGYTF. The CDR3 nucleotides read TGTGCCAGCAGTACCCAGACCCGCGGGACAGGGGGCAGAGACTATGGCTACACCTTC.

This clonotype came up many times. V gene TRBV28 combines with J gene TRBJ2-7; 8 bases match TRBD1. This CDR3 has 14 amino acids. Looked up from germline, CDR1 is MDHEN and CDR2 is SYDVKM. V was clipped by 3 bases and J by 6 bases; unmatched bases: 7. In nucleotides, the CDR3 is TGTGCCAGCAGTTTCCGGACAGGGCTGAGCGAGCAGTACTTC. Residues: CASSFRTGLSEQYF.

This clonotype appeared many times. The chain is built from TRBV29-1 and TRBJ1-1; no firm D call. Germline CDR1 SQVTM, CDR2 ANQGSEA. Trimming took off 3 bases at V and 11 bases at J, with 7 bases between the two ends. The CDR3 consists of 9 residues. Here the CDR3 DNA reads TGCAGCGTTGAGCCGGGGGCTTTCTTT. This gives the protein CSVEPGAFF.

This clonotype was observed many times. J is TRBJ2-1 and V is TRBV5-1; weak D call: TRBD1 (6 bases). This CDR3 contains 15 residues. Trimming left V 0 bases short and J 6 bases short, with 13 bases between. Looked up from germline, CDR1 is SGHRS and CDR2 is YFSETQ. CDR3 region: CASSLGAGVGNEQFF. The CDR3 coding sequence is TGCGCCAGCAGCTTGGGCGCAGGGGTTGGCAATGAGCAGTTCTTC.

This clonotype was found many times. The V call is TRBV6-1, the J call TRBJ2-3, with D tentatively TRBD1 (5 bases). This CDR3 has 14 residues. Germline assignment: CDR1 MNHNS and CDR2 SASEGT. The V end lost 7 bases, the J end lost 2 bases, and 13 bases lay between the germline ends. This chain's CDR3 is CASTGHRITDTQYF. The CDR3, as DNA: TGTGCCAGCACTGGACACCGGATCACAGATACGCAGTATTTT.

This clonotype was seen at least ten times. J is TRBJ1-2 and V is TRBV12-3 or TRBV12-4, with D uncertain. V was clipped by 11 bases and J by 7 bases, with 14 bases between them. This CDR3 is 11 amino acids long. The chain's CDR3 is CASLYSGGYTF. CDR3 in DNA: TGTGCCTCCCTTTACTCCGGTGGCTACACCTTC.

This clonotype has only a few counts. The chain couples TRBV10-3 to TRBJ1-4, with 7 bases lining up with TRBD1. The CDR3 runs to 14 residues. J gave up 7 bases and V 4 bases, and 6 bases lay outside the gene matches. Germline CDR1 reads ENHRY; CDR2 reads SYGVKD. CDR3 protein: CAISAAGGSEKLFF. CDR3 in DNA: TGTGCCATCAGTGCGGCAGGGGGAAGTGAAAAACTGTTTTTT.

Ten or more counts support this clonotype. The chain recombines TRBV12-3 or TRBV12-4 with TRBJ2-3; D possibly corresponds to TRBD1 (5 bases). This CDR3 has 12 amino acids. V dropped 5 bases and J dropped 6 bases, with 9 bases sitting between them. Written as DNA, the CDR3 is TGTGCCAGCAGTCCAGGGATGGATACGCAGTATTTT. Amino acids: CASSPGMDTQYF.

V and J are TRBV7-2 and TRBJ2-6; D gene uncertain. Trimming removed 1 base at V and 0 bases at J, with 4 bases between. This CDR3 region has 15 residues. Germline lookup yields CDR1 SGHTA and CDR2 FQGNSA. The CDR3 loop is CASSLGSSGANVLTF. The CDR3 nucleotides are TGTGCCAGCAGCTTAGGCAGCTCTGGGGCCAACGTCCTGACTTTC.

This clonotype was counted many times. This chain connects TRBV9 to TRBJ1-3; D uncertain. The germline V and J ends were trimmed by 3 bases and 1 base, with 5 bases remaining between them. The CDR3 is 13 amino acids. Germline lookup yields CDR1 SGDLS and CDR2 YYNGEE. CDR3 bases: TGTGCCAGCAGCGGACTTTCTGGAAACACCATATATTTT. It is translated as CASSGLSGNTIYF.

This clonotype occurred a few times. This chain links TRBV28 with TRBJ1-1; D remains unclear. The CDR3 covers 11 residues. Per the germline V gene, CDR1 is MDHEN and CDR2 is SYDVKM. V was shortened by 9 bases and J by 1 base, with 6 bases between the two germline ends. CDR3 residues: CASQENTEAFF. The CDR3 DNA is TGTGCCAGTCAGGAGAACACTGAAGCTTTCTTT.

This clonotype showed up many times. V is TRBV7-2 and J is TRBJ2-4; 7 nucleotides line up with TRBD2. CDR3 size: 16 residues. Germline-derived CDR1 and CDR2 are SGHTA and FQGNSA. Trimming at V came to 5 bases and at J to 1 base, leaving 8 bases not matched to a gene. The CDR3 bases are TGTGCCAGCAGCCCTCCGGTGGGGGGGGCCAAAAACATTCAGTACTTC. Protein: CASSPPVGGAKNIQYF.

This clonotype showed up just a few times. This sequence joins TRBV20-1 and TRBJ2-2; TRBD1 agrees at 7 bases. Germline lookup yields CDR1 DFQATT and CDR2 SNEGSKA (reference sequence). The CDR3 spans 15 residues. V was clipped by 3 bases and J by 1 base; unmatched bases: 5. The chain's CDR3 is CSASWQGVNTGELFF. CDR3 in DNA: TGCAGTGCTAGTTGGCAGGGGGTGAACACCGGGGAGCTGTTTTTT.

This clonotype was recorded many times. The chain links TRBV7-9 to TRBJ1-2, with 11 positions matching TRBD1. There are 15 residues in the CDR3. CDR1 and CDR2 from the germline V gene are SEHNR and FQNEAQ (reference sequence). V gave up 8 bases and J gave up 3 bases; unmatched junction bases: 8. CDR3 in DNA: TGTGCCAGCCAGACGGACAGGGGGCGCGACTATGGCTACACCTTC. It encodes CASQTDRGRDYGYTF.

This clonotype was seen at least ten times. V is TRBV4-1 and J is TRBJ2-1; 13 bases map to TRBD2. Germline V CDR1 and CDR2: MGHRA, YSYEKL. With 1 base clipped from V and 9 bases from J, the junction kept 9 bases outside the gene matches. The CDR3 extends over 17 amino acids. The CDR3 loop reads CASSQGLAGGRGGEQFF. The CDR3 region has the DNA TGCGCCAGCAGCCAAGGACTAGCGGGGGGCCGCGGGGGTGAGCAGTTCTTC.

This clonotype was counted ten times or more. This chain links TRBV29-1 with TRBJ1-1; unclear D gene. Trimming left V 4 bases short and J 10 bases short, with 19 bases between. Per the germline V gene, CDR1 is SQVTM and CDR2 is ANQGSEA. The CDR3 runs to 13 residues. This CDR3 reads CSVAKLSDGVAFF. The DNA for the CDR3 is TGCAGCGTTGCCAAACTATCCGATGGCGTAGCTTTCTTT. The entire variable domain, with the rest obtained from reference TRBV29-1 and TRBJ1-1, is as follows: SAVISQKPSRDICQRGTSLTIQCQVDSQVTMMFWYRQQPGQSLTLIATANQGSEATYESGFVIDKFPISRPNLTFSTLTVSNMSPEDSSIYLCSVAKLSDGVAFFGQGTRLTVV.

In this sample, this clonotype turned up many times. This chain connects TRBV23-1 to TRBJ2-1, with TRBD1 identical over 8 bases. TRBV23-1 is sorted into the ORF group, with uncertain function. V dropped 2 bases and J dropped 5; count of bases not matched to a gene: 2. This CDR3 region has 14 residues. The CDR3: CASSQQGQDNEQFF. The DNA of the CDR3 is TGCGCCAGCAGTCAACAGGGACAGGACAATGAGCAGTTCTTC.

This clonotype was detected a few times. This rearrangement joins TRBV9 to TRBJ2-3; no clear D gene. V lost 2 bases and J 2 bases, leaving 9 bases between the germline ends. The CDR3 loop spans 14 amino acids. Germline values: CDR1 SGDLS, CDR2 YYNGEE. CDR3: CASSVMKDTDTQYF. The CDR3 region has the DNA TGTGCCAGCAGCGTTATGAAGGACACAGATACGCAGTATTTT. Full variable domain (missing parts from reference TRBV9 and TRBJ2-3): DSGVTQTPKHLITATGQRVTLRCSPRSGDLSVYWYQQSLDQGLQFLIQYYNGEERAKGNILERFSAQQFPDLHSELNLSSLELGDSALYFCASSVMKDTDTQYFGPGTRLTVL.

This clonotype was seen at least ten times. The chain employs TRBV20-1 and TRBJ1-1; D gene unclear. V was pared by 4 bases and J by 8 bases, with 20 bases between. Germline CDR1 is DFQATT and CDR2 is SNEGSKA (reference sequence). CDR3 length: 14 amino acids. CDR3 loop: CSATDGEGVREAFF. Here the CDR3 DNA reads TGCAGTGCTACGGACGGGGAAGGTGTTAGGGAAGCTTTCTTT.

At least ten counts were recorded for this clonotype. The chain employs TRBV11-3 and TRBJ2-2; maybe TRBD1 (5 bases). The germline CDR1 and CDR2 sequences are SGHNT and YENEEA. V lost 5 bases to trimming and J lost 5 bases, with 24 bases between them. There are 18 residues in the CDR3. The CDR3 region is CASSQGSLRVLGTGELFF. For the CDR3, the DNA is TGTGCCAGCAGCCAAGGGTCCCTCAGGGTTTTGGGGACCGGGGAGCTGTTTTTT.

Many counts were recorded for this clonotype. As DNA, the CDR3 is TGTGCCACCAGCAGACCTGGACTAGGAGGCACAGATACGCAGTATTTT. It is translated as CATSRPGLGGTDTQYF. The V gene is TRBV15, the J gene TRBJ2-3; TRBD2 matches 7 bases. The germline gives CDR1 LNHNV, CDR2 YYDKDF (reference sequence). The V gene end was trimmed by 2 bases and the J gene end by 1 base; junction bases not matched to a gene: 6. The CDR3 is 16 residues long.

This clonotype was observed many times. The V gene is TRBV12-3 or TRBV12-4, the J gene TRBJ1-5; D is undetermined. V lost 5 bases to trimming and J lost 4 bases, with 9 bases between them. This CDR3 spans 13 amino acids. DNA of the CDR3: TGTGCCAGCAGTGCCGAACAGAATCAGCCCCAGCATTTT. Protein: CASSAEQNQPQHF.

This clonotype appeared many times. The V call is TRBV12-3 or TRBV12-4, the J call TRBJ2-3; 7 nucleotides match TRBD2. Losses at the gene ends were 3 bases for V and 2 bases for J; bases not matched to a gene: 14. The CDR3 extends over 18 amino acids. In DNA form, the CDR3 reads TGTGCCAGCAGTTTCCTCTGGACTAAGCGGGGCGCCACAGATACGCAGTATTTT. Translation: CASSFLWTKRGATDTQYF.

In this sample, this clonotype turned up many times. The chain couples TRBV28 to TRBJ2-1; 7 bases align to TRBD1. V lost 6 bases, J lost 8 bases, and 10 bases stayed unmatched. CDR1 is MDHEN and CDR2 is SYDVKM in the germline V gene. The CDR3 contains 14 residues. Here the CDR3 reads CASRRTGWGDEQFF. CDR3 bases: TGTGCCAGCAGGAGGACAGGTTGGGGCGATGAGCAGTTCTTC.

This clonotype was seen at least ten times. This sequence joins TRBV11-2 and TRBJ2-1, with 7 bases fitting TRBD2. CDR1 and CDR2 (germline): SGHAT, FQNNGV. The CDR3 has 15 residues. Trimming at V came to 4 bases and at J to 8 bases, leaving 11 bases not matched to a gene. CDR3 nucleotides: TGTGCCAGCAGCTCGGTACGGACTAGGGTTCATGAGCAGTTCTTC. The encoded protein is CASSSVRTRVHEQFF.